Reported below is one T cell receptor beta chain. This sample stems from a study of blood T cell repertoires in COVID-19. Looking at the study overall: The United States, Italy and Spain supplied acute and convalescent COVID-19 samples.

V was clipped by 8 bases and J by 0 bases, with 7 bases between them. Germline V CDR1 and CDR2: SEHNR, FQNEAQ (reference sequence). The CDR3 covers 12 residues. Those enrolled in Seattle joined during active infection and were followed longitudinally afterward. Per the authors' pipeline: How many nucleated cells were present was estimated from reference gene primer amplification. The table came from immunoSEQ multiplex PCR; TCRdb's copy has only in-frame clones and leaves some out. For V, J and clone size, that table is used; D and trimming come from the DNA. The repertoire consists of 200,000 to 250,000 clones, with 85% occurring once and the leading ten covering about 2.4%.

The rearrangement links TRBV7-9 to TRBJ1-1, with D maybe TRBD1 (5 bases). This clonotype was sampled from a woman aged 70-85 years with COVID-19, enrolled during active disease. The sample was peripheral blood. CDR3 region: CASRGLNTEAFF. CDR3 nucleotides: TGTGCCAGCCGGGGGTTGAACACTGAAGCTTTCTTT.